This TCR beta chain was recorded in a study of human T cells and chemical hapten exposure. CDR3 length: 16 amino acids. V was pared by 2 bases and J by 2 bases, with 14 bases between. Germline CDR1 and CDR2: SEHNR and FQNEAQ (reference sequence). Indicated time point: pre-sensitization, week 0. The treatment is: therapeutic diphenylcyclopropenone sensitization with weekly scalp DPC. TCRdb independently ran MiXCR on the RACE reads; one entry per CDR3 protein. The profile shows about 74,000 distinct CDR3 sequences, 11% to 15% of them singletons. This sequence was found in a woman aged 45-65 years with alopecia areata. Some clones in this sample may be carry-over from other donors' samples. Sequencing was performed on whole blood, taken in connection with sensitization to the hapten diphenylcyclopropenone (DPC). V is TRBV7-9 and J is TRBJ2-3, with D possibly called TRBD1 or TRBD2 (5 bases each). This CDR3 is CASSLYSRGPTDTQYF. The CDR3 DNA reads TGTGCCAGCAGCTTATATTCCCGGGGACCCACAGATACGCAGTATTTT.